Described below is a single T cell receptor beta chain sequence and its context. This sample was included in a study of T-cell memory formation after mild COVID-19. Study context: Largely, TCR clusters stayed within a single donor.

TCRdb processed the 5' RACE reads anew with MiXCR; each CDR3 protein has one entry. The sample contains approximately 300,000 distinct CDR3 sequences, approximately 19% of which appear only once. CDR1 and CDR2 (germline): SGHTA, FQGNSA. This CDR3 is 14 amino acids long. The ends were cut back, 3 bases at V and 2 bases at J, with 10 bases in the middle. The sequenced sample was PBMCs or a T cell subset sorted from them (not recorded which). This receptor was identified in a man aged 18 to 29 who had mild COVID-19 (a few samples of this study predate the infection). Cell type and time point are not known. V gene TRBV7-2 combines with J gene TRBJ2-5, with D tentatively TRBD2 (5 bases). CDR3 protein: CASSLRLKQETQYF. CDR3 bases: TGTGCCAGCAGCTTGCGACTAAAGCAAGAGACCCAGTACTTC. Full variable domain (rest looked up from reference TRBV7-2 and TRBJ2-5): GAGVSQSPSNKVTEKGKDVELRCDPISGHTALYWYRQSLGQGLEFLIYFQGNSAPDKSGLPSDRFSAERTGGSVSTLTIQRTQQEDSAVYLCASSLRLKQETQYFGPGTRLLVL.